This TCR beta chain emerged from a study of tumor-infiltrating lymphocytes in glioblastoma multiforme. Comment on this clonotype: The CDR3 does not close with the conserved phenylalanine or tryptophan, likely indicating a read error.

The germline gives CDR1 SGHTS, CDR2 YDEGEE. This CDR3 region has 12 residues. Three nested ARM-PCR rounds with V-beta and C-beta primers built TCRB libraries. TCRdb redid the calling of the multiplex PCR reads with MiXCR, one entry per CDR3 protein. The table includes about 15,000 distinct CDR3 sequences, about 69% detected once. V gene TRBV5-8 combines with J gene TRBJ2-3; 8 bases are shared with TRBD1. The sequence came from a male donor with glioblastoma. Material for sequencing was brain tumor tissue. DNA for the CDR3: TGTGCCAGCAGCCGGGGGACAGGTACGCAGTATTTA. It is translated as CASSRGTGTQYL.